This T cell receptor (beta chain) emerged from a study of tumor and adjacent non-tumor tissue in lung cancer. Germline V gene lookup returns CDR1 SQVTM and CDR2 ANQGSEA. The CDR3 consists of 15 residues. The template was RNA from unsorted bulk tissue. More than 3 cm separated this lung sample from the edge of the tumor. Between August and November 2014, newly diagnosed, chemotherapy-naive lung cancer patients underwent thoracic surgery in China. In regard to this clonotype: No antigen is known for it.

Study results and limitations: Significantly higher TCR diversity was found in tumor than normal lung. Normal lung showed higher cumulative top 100 clone frequency than tumor. Patients with more diverse tumor TCRs had worse survival.

TCRbeta libraries were built with three rounds of nested PCR, modified from ARM-PCR. TCRdb used MiXCR to reprocess the multiplex PCR reads, holding one entry per CDR3 protein. Of some 100,000 distinct CDR3 sequences listed, around three fifths are singletons. The J gene is TRBJ1-4, the V gene TRBV29-1; 8 nucleotides align to TRBD1. This sequence was found in a man under 40 with non-small cell lung cancer. The source material was distant non-tumor lung tissue. The CDR3 region has the DNA TGCAGTGCATCCGGGACAGGAGGCGCTAATGAAGGACTGTTTTTT. Translating it yields CSASGTGGANEGLFF.